The next 14 T cell receptor beta chains were all read from a single sample in a study of T cell responses to AZD1222 COVID-19 vaccine. Profiling relied on immunoSEQ multiplex PCR, and the TCRdb table lists in-frame clones only, not all of them. The repertoire includes 65,000 to 75,000 clones, approximately 81% of them detected once, and approximately 21% sits in the top ten. The sample was peripheral blood, taken on day 0 of AZD1222 vaccination. The receptors here all came from an adult in good health.

The chain links TRBV19 to TRBJ1-1; the D is unclear. This CDR3 is 13 amino acids long. Trimming stripped 4 bases from V and 5 bases from J, with 11 bases between. From germline, CDR1 is LNHDA and CDR2 SQIVND (reference sequence). CDR3 residues: CASSTQFQTEAFF. DNA for the CDR3: TGTGCCAGTAGTACACAATTTCAGACTGAAGCTTTCTTT.

The chain combines TRBV28 with TRBJ1-4; D gene unclear. The V end lost 5 bases, the J end lost 4 bases, and 14 bases lay between the germline ends. The germline gives CDR1 MDHEN, CDR2 SYDVKM. There are 15 residues in the CDR3. In DNA, the CDR3 is TGTGCCAGCAGTACAAGCTCGGGAGTTAATGAAAAACTGTTTTTT. As protein: CASSTSSGVNEKLFF.

The chain couples TRBV28 to TRBJ1-3, with TRBD1 matching over 7 bases. With V trimmed by 3 bases and J by 2 bases, 7 bases remained unmatched. From germline, CDR1 is MDHEN and CDR2 SYDVKM. This CDR3 has 16 residues. The DNA for the CDR3 is TGTGCCAGCAGTTTGGGCCAGGGGGGTACTGGAAACACCATATATTTT. As protein: CASSLGQGGTGNTIYF.

The rearrangement links TRBV28 to TRBJ2-7, with 7 positions matching TRBD1. In germline, CDR1 is MDHEN, CDR2 SYDVKM. CDR3 size: 15 residues. Trimming cost V 6 bases and J 2 bases; bases outside gene matches: 10. CDR3 DNA: TGTGCCAGCAGACACGGACAGGCGATTACCTACGAGCAGTACTTC. This gives the protein CASRHGQAITYEQYF.

This clone was seen a handful of times. J is TRBJ2-2 and V is TRBV5-4, with D possibly matching TRBD2 (6 bases). The germline CDR1 and CDR2 sequences are SGHNT and YYREEE (reference sequence). CDR3 length: 14 residues. The V gene lost 7 bases and the J gene lost 1 base, with 11 bases spanning the gap. The CDR3 region is CASPGGENTGELFF. CDR3 DNA: TGTGCCAGCCCCGGAGGGGAGAACACCGGGGAGCTGTTTTTT.

This chain connects TRBV11-2 to TRBJ1-2; TRBD1 agrees at 8 bases. Germline CDR1 and CDR2: SGHAT and FQNNGV. The V and J ends lost 6 bases and 8 bases, in that order; junction bases with no gene match: 8. This CDR3 is built from 13 residues. The CDR3 nucleotides read TGTGCCAGCAGTCCCGACAGGGGTGAAGGCTACACCTTC. This sequence encodes CASSPDRGEGYTF.

V and J are TRBV9 and TRBJ2-3; no definite D call. With 0 bases removed from V and 4 bases from J, the gap between germline ends came to 15 bases. This CDR3 has 16 residues. Germline V gives CDR1 SGDLS, CDR2 YYNGEE. Written as DNA, the CDR3 is TGTGCCAGCAGCGTAGTAAGGTCTGGGTCCCCAGATACGCAGTATTTT. As protein: CASSVVRSGSPDTQYF.

This clone was counted only a few times. This chain links TRBV6-6 with TRBJ1-2, with 7 bases identical to TRBD1. The J segment lost 3 bases and the V segment lost 4 bases, leaving 5 bases of the junction unmatched. The V gene's germline CDR1 is MNHNY and CDR2 SVGAGI (reference sequence). CDR3 length: 14 residues. CDR3 sequence: CASSSPDRDYGYTF. In DNA form, the CDR3 reads TGTGCCAGCAGTTCGCCCGACAGGGACTATGGCTACACCTTC.

This chain connects TRBV11-3 to TRBJ2-3; 7 bases agree with TRBD2. From germline, CDR1 is SGHNT and CDR2 YENEEA. This CDR3 comprises 12 residues. Trimming removed 0 bases from V and 10 bases from J; junction bases left unmatched: 1. The CDR3 is CASSLDREAQYF. Written as DNA, the CDR3 is TGTGCCAGCAGCTTAGACCGGGAGGCGCAGTATTTT.

In this sample, this clone turned up a few times. The CDR3 DNA follows: TGTGCCACCAGTGATCAGGACAGGATTCAGCCCCAGCATTTT. This codes for CATSDQDRIQPQHF. The rearrangement uses TRBV24-1 and TRBJ1-5; 7 bases map to TRBD1. This CDR3 has 14 amino acids. The germline V gene has CDR1 KGHDR and CDR2 SFDVKD. V lost 3 bases, J lost 6 bases, and 4 bases stayed unmatched.

The chain links TRBV19 to TRBJ1-1, with 12 bases matching TRBD1. The length of the CDR3 is 14 residues. V lost 5 bases to trimming and J lost 6 bases; unmatched junction nucleotides: 4. Germline V gene data show CDR1 as LNHDA and CDR2 as SQIVND (reference sequence). CDR3 nucleotides: TGTGCCAGTAGTTCGCGGGACAGGGGGCCTGAAGCTTTCTTT. It is translated as CASSSRDRGPEAFF.

The CDR3 region is CASRRWTGGNEKLFF. The CDR3 DNA reads TGTGCCAGCAGACGTTGGACAGGAGGTAATGAAAAACTGTTTTTT. The chain combines TRBV28 with TRBJ1-4, with 7 bases matching TRBD1. J gave up 4 bases and V 6 bases, and 8 bases lay outside the gene matches. The germline CDR1 and CDR2 sequences are MDHEN and SYDVKM. The CDR3 runs 15 residues.

This chain uses TRBV6-5 with TRBJ2-1; 7 positions match TRBD1. V was pared by 7 bases and J by 5 bases, with 11 bases of the junction left unmatched. The V gene's germline CDR1 is MNHEY and CDR2 SVGAGI. CDR3 size: 15 residues. CDR3 DNA sequence: TGTGCCAGCACACCCAGGGGGACCACAGACAATGAGCAGTTCTTC. As protein: CASTPRGTTDNEQFF.

The chain carries TRBV7-9 and TRBJ1-6; D gene ambiguous. Trimming pared 3 bases from V and 8 bases from J, leaving 11 bases between. CDR3 length equals 14 residues. Germline V lookup: CDR1 SEHNR, CDR2 FQNEAQ (reference sequence). The CDR3 loop reads CASSFGVADSPLHF. The CDR3 DNA follows: TGTGCCAGCAGCTTCGGGGTCGCCGATTCACCCCTCCACTTT.